What follows is one TCR beta chain and its context. Its antigen is still unknown. Given a much more abundant clone one base away, this may be a read error. Germline-derived CDR1 and CDR2 are DFQATT and SNEGSKA (reference sequence). Trimming cost V 6 bases and J 2 bases, with 17 bases left between them. The CDR3 extends over 16 amino acids. This specimen belongs to a study of blood T cells in healthy people across ages. General study points: Both higher diversity and more naive CD4+ cells marked long-lived donors when set against aged donors. Using unsorted PBMCs precluded a conclusive naive versus antigen-experienced comparison.

Then a second PCR, running roughly 6 to 12 cycles, was carried out with a sample-barcoded 5' primer and a J-beta primer mix. All cDNA molecules were each tagged by a template-switch adaptor with 12 random nucleotides. Via MiXCR, TCRdb re-called the 5' RACE reads, giving one row per CDR3 protein. This sample has approximately 1.5 million distinct CDR3 sequences, with 30% to 35% found just once. Sequencing was done on a sample of blood. The rearrangement uses TRBV20-1 and TRBJ2-6; possibly TRBD1 for D (6 bases). This TCR was recovered from a woman aged 30 to 39 in good health. CDR3 protein: CSARPRGSPGANVLTF. The CDR3 DNA reads TGCAGTGCAAGACCCAGGGGCAGCCCTGGGGCCAACGTCCTGACTTTC.